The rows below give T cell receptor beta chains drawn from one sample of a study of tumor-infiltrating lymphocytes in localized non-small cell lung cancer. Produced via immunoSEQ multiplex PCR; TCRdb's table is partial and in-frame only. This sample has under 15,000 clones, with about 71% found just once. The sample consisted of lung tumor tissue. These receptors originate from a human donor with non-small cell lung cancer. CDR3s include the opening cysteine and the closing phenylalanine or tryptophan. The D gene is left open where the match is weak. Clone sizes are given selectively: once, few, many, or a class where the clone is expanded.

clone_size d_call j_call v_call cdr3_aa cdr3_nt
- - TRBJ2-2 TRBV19 CASIGPAGGELFF TGTGCCAGTATTGGACCAGCAGGCGGGGAGCTGTTTTTT
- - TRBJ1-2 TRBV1 CTSSGDVVRKTYGYTF TGCACCAGCAGCGGTGACGTTGTGCGAAAGACCTATGGCTACACCTTC
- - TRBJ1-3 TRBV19 CASSTGTGNTIYF TGTGCCAGTAGTACAGGGACTGGAAACACCATATATTTT
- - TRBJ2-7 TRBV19 CASSMGAGEAYEQYF TGTGCCAGTAGTATGGGGGCAGGGGAGGCCTACGAGCAGTACTTC
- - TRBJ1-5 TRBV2 CASSPPSGASNQPQHF TGTGCCAGCAGCCCCCCCTCAGGGGCAAGCAATCAGCCCCAGCATTTT
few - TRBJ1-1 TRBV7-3 CASSLTPSTEAFF TGTGCCAGCAGCTTAACCCCAAGCACTGAAGCTTTCTTT
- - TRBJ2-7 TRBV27 CASSLKRAFYEQYF TGTGCCAGCAGCCTAAAGCGGGCCTTCTACGAGCAGTACTTC
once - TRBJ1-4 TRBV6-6 CASSYSPGGGVKLFF TGTGCCAGCAGTTACTCTCCGGGAGGGGGTGTAAAACTGTTTTTT
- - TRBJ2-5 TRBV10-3 CAISESGETQYF TGTGCCATCAGTGAATCAGGGGAGACCCAGTACTTC
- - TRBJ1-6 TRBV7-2 CASSLSIRISYNSPLHF TGTGCCAGCAGCTTATCGATACGGATCTCCTATAATTCACCCCTCCACTTT
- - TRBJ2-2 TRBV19 CASSQDTRVVLFF TGTGCCAGTAGCCAGGATACCAGGGTTGTGCTGTTTTTT
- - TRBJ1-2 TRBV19 CASTRYSSYGYTF TGTGCCAGTACGCGATACAGTTCCTATGGCTACACCTTC
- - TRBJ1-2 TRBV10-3 CAISARDRPLYGYTF TGTGCCATCAGTGCGCGGGACCGACCCCTCTATGGCTACACCTTC
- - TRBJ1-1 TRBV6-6 CASRLQGSSEAFF TGTGCCAGCAGACTTCAGGGGAGCTCTGAAGCTTTCTTT
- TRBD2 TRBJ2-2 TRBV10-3 CATRTSGNTGELFF TGTGCCACGCGGACTAGCGGCAACACCGGGGAGCTGTTTTTT
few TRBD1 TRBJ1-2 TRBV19 CASSPGTVGYTF TGTGCCAGTAGTCCAGGGACAGTCGGCTACACCTTC
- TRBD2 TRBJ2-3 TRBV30 CAWSRAGGGADTQYF TGTGCCTGGAGTCGAGCGGGAGGGGGGGCAGATACGCAGTATTTT
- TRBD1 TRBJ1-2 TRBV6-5 CASRPDRARGYTF TGTGCCAGCAGACCCGACAGGGCCCGCGGCTACACCTTC
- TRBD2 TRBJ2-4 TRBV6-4 CASSEGSGAAKNIQYF TGTGCCAGCAGTGAGGGGAGCGGGGCGGCCAAAAACATTCAGTACTTC
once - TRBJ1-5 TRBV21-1 CASSKPEGQGSNQPQHF TGTGCCAGCAGCAAACCGGAAGGACAGGGGAGCAATCAGCCCCAGCATTTT
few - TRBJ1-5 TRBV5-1 CASSLRSGDNQPQHF TGCGCCAGCAGCTTGCGGTCAGGCGACAATCAGCCCCAGCATTTT
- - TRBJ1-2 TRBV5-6 CASSPTGLTSYGYTF TGTGCCAGCAGCCCGACAGGACTAACCTCCTATGGCTACACCTTC
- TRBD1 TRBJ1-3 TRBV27 CASSPYFRGQGALGNTIYF TGTGCCAGCAGTCCCTACTTCAGAGGACAGGGGGCGCTGGGAAACACCATATATTTT
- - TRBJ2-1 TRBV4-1 CASSQEFRSQSYNEQFF TGCGCCAGCAGCCAAGAGTTCCGTAGCCAGAGTTACAATGAGCAGTTCTTC
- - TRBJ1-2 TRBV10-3 CAISESMADNGYTF TGTGCCATCAGTGAGTCGATGGCTGATAATGGCTACACCTTC
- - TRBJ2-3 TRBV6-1 CASSSVGSGPDTQYF TGTGCCAGCAGTTCCGTAGGGAGCGGGCCAGATACGCAGTATTTT
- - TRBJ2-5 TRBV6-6 CASCRGFQETQYF TGTGCCAGCTGTCGTGGGTTCCAAGAGACCCAGTACTTC
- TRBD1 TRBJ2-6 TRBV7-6 CASSLRDSNAHGSGANVLTF TGTGCCAGCAGCTTAAGGGACAGCAATGCGCATGGCTCTGGGGCCAACGTCCTGACTTTC
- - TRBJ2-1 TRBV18 CASSPPVQGGLGQFF TGTGCCAGCTCACCACCGGTGCAGGGAGGCCTTGGACAGTTCTTC
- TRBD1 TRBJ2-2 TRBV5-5 CASSSGTGIGELFF TGTGCCAGCAGCTCCGGGACAGGGATCGGGGAGCTGTTTTTT
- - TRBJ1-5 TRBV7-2 CASSFRQPGHQPQHF TGTGCCAGCAGCTTTCGACAGCCGGGGCACCAGCCCCAGCATTTT
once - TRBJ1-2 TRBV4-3 CASSQDRPWQGYYGYTF TGCGCCAGCAGCCAGGATCGACCATGGCAGGGGTACTATGGCTACACCTTC
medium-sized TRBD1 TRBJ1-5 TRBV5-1 CASSTGQGESPQHF TGCGCCAGCAGCACGGGACAGGGAGAATCGCCCCAGCATTTT
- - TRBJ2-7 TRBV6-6 CATKDGSSYEQYF TGTGCCACGAAGGACGGGAGCTCCTACGAGCAGTACTTC
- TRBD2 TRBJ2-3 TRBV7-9 CASSSSGRAQDTQYF TGTGCCAGCAGCTCTAGCGGGAGGGCCCAAGATACGCAGTATTTT
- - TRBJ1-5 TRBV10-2 CASRGDGRNQPQHF TGCGCCAGCAGGGGGGACGGTCGCAATCAGCCCCAGCATTTT
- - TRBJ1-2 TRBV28 CASSLVGGNYGYTF TGTGCCAGCAGTCTGGTGGGGGGTAACTATGGCTACACCTTC
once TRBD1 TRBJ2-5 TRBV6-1 CASKGQPQETQYF TGTGCCAGCAAGGGACAGCCCCAAGAGACCCAGTACTTC
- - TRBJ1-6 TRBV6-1 CASSTDRNSPLHF TGTGCCAGCAGCACCGACAGGAATTCACCCCTCCACTTT
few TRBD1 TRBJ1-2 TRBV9 CASSGLTGDYGYTF TGTGCCAGCAGCGGGTTGACAGGGGACTATGGCTACACCTTC
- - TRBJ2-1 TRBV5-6 CASSLGTYNEQFF TGTGCCAGCAGCTTGGGGACGTACAATGAGCAGTTCTTC
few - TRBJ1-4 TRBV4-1 CASSQDVTATNEKLFF TGCGCCAGCAGCCAAGACGTCACGGCAACTAATGAAAAACTGTTTTTT
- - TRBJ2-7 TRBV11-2 CASSYDGNEQYF TGTGCCAGCAGCTACGACGGGAACGAGCAGTACTTC
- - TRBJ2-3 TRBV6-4 CASSGGSTDTQYF TGTGCCAGCAGTGGGGGTAGCACAGATACGCAGTATTTT
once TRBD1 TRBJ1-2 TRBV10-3 CAIRGLGDRVGYTF TGTGCCATCAGAGGACTCGGGGACAGGGTCGGCTACACCTTC
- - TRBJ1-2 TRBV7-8 CASSLGGNYGYTF TGTGCCAGCAGCTTGGGGGGGAACTATGGCTACACCTTC